These 11 T cell receptor beta chains share one sample of origin, sequenced in a study of blood T cell repertoires in COVID-19. The protocol was immunoSEQ multiplex PCR, while the TCRdb copy is restricted to in-frame clones and leaves out a portion. The sample gives 270,000 or so clones, around 88% of which show up once; 0.95% to 1.5% is in the top ten. Material for sequencing was PBMCs or T cells enriched from blood (not recorded which). These receptors were collected from a woman between 40 and 50 years old with acute COVID-19.

The chain links TRBV28 to TRBJ1-4; no clear D gene. CDR3 length: 16 amino acids. Per germline, CDR1 MDHEN and CDR2 SYDVKM. V dropped 3 bases and J dropped 7 bases, with 18 bases sitting between them. The DNA of the CDR3 is TGTGCCAGCAGTTTCTTCCCGGACGGGAGGGTTGAAAAACTGTTTTTT. It translates to CASSFFPDGRVEKLFF.

The chain recombines TRBV6-5 with TRBJ2-4; the D gene is possibly TRBD2 (6 bases). V dropped 4 bases and J dropped 6 bases, with 10 bases sitting between them. CDR1 MNHEY and CDR2 SVGAGI come from the germline V gene. The length of the CDR3 is 13 residues. The DNA of the CDR3 is TGTGCCAGCAGTTCCGGGGGAGTAAACATTCAGTACTTC. Protein sequence: CASSSGGVNIQYF.

Concerning this clone: Other DNA sequences within the sample encode an identical CDR3. CDR3 protein: CASSISGSSYNEQFF. CDR3 DNA sequence: TGTGCCAGTAGTATAAGTGGGAGCTCCTACAATGAGCAGTTCTTC. This chain uses TRBV19 with TRBJ2-1; a weak D match, TRBD2 (5 bases). The germline V gene encodes CDR1 LNHDA and CDR2 SQIVND (reference sequence). The V gene lost 2 bases and the J gene lost 0 bases, with 8 bases spanning the gap. This CDR3 has 15 amino acids.

This chain uses TRBV10-2 with TRBJ2-1; tentatively, D is TRBD1 (5 bases). The germline V gene encodes CDR1 WSHSY and CDR2 SAAADI. V lost 7 bases to trimming and J lost 4 bases, with 17 bases between them. The length of the CDR3 is 15 residues. The CDR3 DNA follows: TGCGCCAGCACCTGGGGCTCAGTGGGGTACAATGAGCAGTTCTTC. Translated, it gives CASTWGSVGYNEQFF.

As for this clone: Additional DNA sequences in this sample encode the identical CDR3. The V call is TRBV6-4, the J call TRBJ1-6; 9 bases fit TRBD1. CDR3 length: 15 residues. Per the germline V gene, CDR1 is MRHNA and CDR2 is SNTAGT. Trimming removed 0 bases from V and 7 bases from J; junction bases left unmatched: 1. For the CDR3, the DNA is TGTGCCAGCAGTGACTCTGGGACAGGGAATTCACCCCTCCACTTT. This codes for CASSDSGTGNSPLHF.

The J gene is TRBJ1-2, the V gene TRBV4-2; no reliable D call. The CDR3 contains 14 residues. Germline loops: CDR1 LGHNA, CDR2 YNFKEQ. V dropped 1 base and J dropped 5 bases, with 11 bases sitting between them. This CDR3 reads CASSQATQLYGYTF. CDR3 sequence (DNA): TGTGCCAGCAGCCAAGCAACACAGCTTTATGGCTACACCTTC.

The chain carries TRBV4-1 and TRBJ2-7; possible D gene TRBD2, 6 bases. Per germline, CDR1 MGHRA and CDR2 YSYEKL. Trimming cost V 2 bases and J 3 bases, with 14 bases left between them. The CDR3 runs to 15 residues. CDR3 in amino acids: CASSQLARADYEQYV. The CDR3 DNA follows: TGCGCCAGCAGCCAACTAGCGAGAGCGGACTACGAGCAGTACGTC.

The count of this clone is one. This sequence joins TRBV7-8 and TRBJ1-3; unclear D gene. CDR1 and CDR2 from the germline V gene are SGHVS and FQNEAQ. The V and J ends lost 6 bases and 4 bases respectively, with 13 bases between them. The CDR3 runs 14 residues. CDR3 DNA sequence: TGTGCCAGCAGTAGAGCGAGGGAAGGAAACACCATATATTTT. Translation: CASSRAREGNTIYF.

The V call is TRBV4-3, the J call TRBJ1-6; no definite D call. With 0 bases removed from V and 9 bases from J, the gap between germline ends came to 15 bases. The CDR3 consists of 16 residues. CDR1 and CDR2 from the germline V gene are LGHNA and YSLEER. CDR3 DNA sequence: TGCGCCAGCAGCCAAGATCTATCAGGTCTCAGTTCACCCCTCCACTTT. It specifies CASSQDLSGLSSPLHF.

The chain couples TRBV6-5 to TRBJ2-7, with 7 bases lining up with TRBD1. Trimming cost V 4 bases and J 1 base; bases outside gene matches: 10. Germline V lookup: CDR1 MNHEY, CDR2 SVGAGI. The CDR3 covers 16 residues. DNA for the CDR3: TGTGCCAGCAGTTTCGTACAGACAGGGTCTTCCTACGAGCAGTACTTC. It is translated as CASSFVQTGSSYEQYF.

The V call is TRBV11-3, the J call TRBJ1-3; D perhaps matches TRBD1 (5 bases). The CDR3 is made up of 15 amino acids. The V end lost 4 bases, the J end lost 2 bases, and 12 bases lay between the germline ends. Germline-derived CDR1 and CDR2 are SGHNT and YENEEA. The CDR3 sequence is CASSSMAGPGNTIYF. In nucleotides, the CDR3 is TGTGCCAGCAGCTCAATGGCAGGGCCTGGAAACACCATATATTTT. Combining the CDR3 with reference TRBV11-3 and TRBJ1-3 gives the whole variable domain EAGVVQSPRYKIIEKKQPVAFWCNPISGHNTLYWYLQNLGQGPELLIRYENEEAVDDSQLPKDRFSAERLKGVDSTLKIQPAELGDSAVYLCASSSMAGPGNTIYFGEGSWLTVV.